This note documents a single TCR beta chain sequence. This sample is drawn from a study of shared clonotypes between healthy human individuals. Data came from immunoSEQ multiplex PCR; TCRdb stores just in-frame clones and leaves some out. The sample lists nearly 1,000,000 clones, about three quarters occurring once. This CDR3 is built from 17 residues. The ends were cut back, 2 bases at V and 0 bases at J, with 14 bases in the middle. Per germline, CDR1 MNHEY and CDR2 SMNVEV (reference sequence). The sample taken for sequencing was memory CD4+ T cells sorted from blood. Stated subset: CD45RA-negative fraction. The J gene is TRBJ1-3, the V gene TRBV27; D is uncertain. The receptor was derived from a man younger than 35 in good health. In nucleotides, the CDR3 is TGTGCCAGCAGTTTACGGGCCGACTTTTACTCTGGAAACACCATATATTTT. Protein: CASSLRADFYSGNTIYF.